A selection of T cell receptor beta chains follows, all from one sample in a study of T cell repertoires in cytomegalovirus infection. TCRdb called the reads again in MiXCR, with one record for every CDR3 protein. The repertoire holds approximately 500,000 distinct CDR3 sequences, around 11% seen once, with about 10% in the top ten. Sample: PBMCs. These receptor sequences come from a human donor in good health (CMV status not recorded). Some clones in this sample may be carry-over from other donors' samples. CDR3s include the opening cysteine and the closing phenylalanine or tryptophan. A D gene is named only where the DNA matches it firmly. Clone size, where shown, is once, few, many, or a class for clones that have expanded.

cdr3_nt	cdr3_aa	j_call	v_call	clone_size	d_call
TGTGCCATCAGTGAGTCGCGAGGGGCGTATGGCTACACCTTC	CAISESRGAYGYTF	TRBJ1-2	TRBV10-3	many	.
TGTGCCAGCAGCGAGCGGACAGGGTCGAACACTGAAGCTTTCTTT	CASSERTGSNTEAFF	TRBJ1-1	TRBV7-9	many	TRBD1
TGCAGTGCTAGAGATCGGGACAGGGGTAATTCACCCCTCCACTTT	CSARDRDRGNSPLHF	TRBJ1-6	TRBV20-1	.	TRBD1
TGTGCCAGCAGTTCGGCAGGGACCACAACTAATGAAAAACTGTTTTTT	CASSSAGTTTNEKLFF	TRBJ1-4	TRBV28	many	.
TGTGCCAGCAGCTTGGGGGGGTCCGGTGGGAATTCACCCCTCCACTTT	CASSLGGSGGNSPLHF	TRBJ1-6	TRBV5-6	.	.
TGTGCCAGCAGCTCAGGACTAGCGGGGGGGGGGTACCAAGAGACCCAGTACTTC	CASSSGLAGGGYQETQYF	TRBJ2-5	TRBV6-1	many	TRBD2
TGCGCCAGCAGCCAAGAAAGGGGAGGGGACGGCTACACCTTC	CASSQERGGDGYTF	TRBJ1-2	TRBV4-1	.	.
TGCGCCAGCAGCAACGATCGAGGGGGAGGTGAGCAGTTCTTC	CASSNDRGGGEQFF	TRBJ2-1	TRBV5-1	few	.
TGTGCCAGCAGCTTCTCGGGACAGCCCTACGAGCAGTACTTC	CASSFSGQPYEQYF	TRBJ2-7	TRBV5-4	many	TRBD1
TGTGCCAGCAGCGTCGCCGGGACAGGCGATGAAAAACTGTTTTTT	CASSVAGTGDEKLFF	TRBJ1-4	TRBV5-6	many	TRBD1
TGTGCCAGCAGCCAAGTCACAGGCTTGAACTATGGCTACACCTTC	CASSQVTGLNYGYTF	TRBJ1-2	TRBV14	many	.
TGTGCCAGCATTCTAAGTGGGTGGACAGGCGATGAGCAGTTCTTC	CASILSGWTGDEQFF	TRBJ2-1	TRBV2	many	TRBD1
TGTGCCAGCAGCATGAATCCAACCGGGGAGCTGTTTTTT	CASSMNPTGELFF	TRBJ2-2	TRBV12-3/TRBV12-4	.	.
TGTGCCAGCAGGGAGACAGGATCTCTGTTTTTT	CASRETGSLFF	TRBJ1-4	TRBV2	.	.
TGTGCCAGCAGTTTATCGCTGGGGGAGGTCACCGGGGAGCTGTTTTTT	CASSLSLGEVTGELFF	TRBJ2-2	TRBV27	.	.
TGCAGTGCTAGAACAGGGGGTACTGGGGCCAACGTCCTGACTTTC	CSARTGGTGANVLTF	TRBJ2-6	TRBV20-1	many	TRBD1
TGTGCCAGCAGTAGAAAGACAGCTGTGAACACTGAAGCTTTCTTT	CASSRKTAVNTEAFF	TRBJ1-1	TRBV7-9	many	.
TGTGCCAGCATGTCTGGATACGAAAAACTGTTTTTT	CASMSGYEKLFF	TRBJ1-4	TRBV2	.	.
TGTGCCAGCAGCTTAGAATCCCAGCCCCAAGAGACCCAGTACTTC	CASSLESQPQETQYF	TRBJ2-5	TRBV11-1	few	.
TGCAGTGCTACCCAATTCATGAACACTGAAGCTTTCTTT	CSATQFMNTEAFF	TRBJ1-1	TRBV20-1	many	.
TGTGCCAGTCGTACGGAGCGGTTTGAAGCTTTGTTT	CASRTERFEALF	TRBJ1-1	TRBV18	.	.
TGTGCCTGGAGTGAATGGGACAGGGGGCTCACTGAAGCTTTCTTT	CAWSEWDRGLTEAFF	TRBJ1-1	TRBV30	many	TRBD1
TGCAGCGTTGTTGACAGCTTCTCCTACGAGCAGTACTTC	CSVVDSFSYEQYF	TRBJ2-7	TRBV29-1	.	.
TGCAGTGCCCTGCCTAGCGGGGGGTCCTTACTTGGGGCCAACGTCCTGACTTTC	CSALPSGGSLLGANVLTF	TRBJ2-6	TRBV20-1	many	TRBD2
TGTGCCAGCAGCTTGGAGCCAGGGGGAAATGAAAAACTGTTTTTT	CASSLEPGGNEKLFF	TRBJ1-4	TRBV5-5	few	TRBD1
TGTGCCAGCACCCGGACAGGGACAATCCAAGAGACCCAGTACTTC	CASTRTGTIQETQYF	TRBJ2-5	TRBV11-2	many	TRBD1